This T cell receptor (beta chain) was found in a study of T cells after yellow fever vaccination. Each CDR3 protein gets one entry after TCRdb re-called the 5' RACE reads with MiXCR. The top ten hold around 20% of the sample, which has a few hundred thousand distinct CDR3 sequences, around 3.6% seen once. General study points: The secondary response was weaker but peaked faster, day 5 versus 15. CD4 and CD8 compartments shared a small share of clonotypes, likely from convergent recombination. Clones that expanded after primary vaccination mostly reappeared after the booster (roughly 96% CD4, around 87% CD8). Abundant clonotypes (contaminants from the bulk population) could be present in FACS-sorted repertoires.

CDR3 length equals 12 residues. Germline V lookup: CDR1 DFQATT, CDR2 SNEGSKA (reference sequence). With V trimmed by 3 bases and J by 6 bases, 1 base remained unmatched. This clonotype was observed a handful of times. The antigen is undetermined. The receptor was derived from a man younger than 35 who received the YFV17D yellow fever vaccine. V is TRBV20-1 and J is TRBJ2-3; 9 positions agree with TRBD2. The sample in question was PBMCs, obtained on the day of the yellow fever booster vaccination. The CDR3 sequence is CSARLAGDTQYF. CDR3 sequence (DNA): TGCAGTGCTAGGCTAGCGGGGGATACGCAGTATTTT.